This T cell receptor beta chain was documented in a study of response to subunit inactivated influenza vaccine. General study results and limits: Authors suggested seasonal influenza vaccinations each recruit few new T cells.

TCRdb reprocessed the RT-PCR reads with MiXCR, giving one entry per CDR3 protein. The sample includes about 530,000 distinct CDR3 sequences, approximately 10% seen only once; the top ten take about 9.4%. With regard to this clonotype: Its matching antigen is unknown.

The CDR3 covers 14 residues. V was pared by 9 bases and J by 10 bases, with 9 bases of the junction left unmatched. Germline V gives CDR1 MNHNS, CDR2 SASEGT. The J gene is TRBJ2-1, the V gene TRBV6-1, with 13 bases identical to TRBD2. This clonotype was sampled from a man aged 45 to 65 who received an inactivated influenza vaccine. The specimen was PBMCs from blood, collected on the day of vaccination. DNA for the CDR3: TGTGCCAGTCACGGACTAGCGGGAGACCCCGAGCAGTTCTTC. Protein sequence: CASHGLAGDPEQFF.